This note documents a single T cell receptor beta chain sequence. It lacks a known antigen. No qualities accompany the bases; no much larger clone lies one base away. The identical CDR3 is also encoded by other nucleotide sequences in the sample. Germline trimming: 6 bases from V, 6 bases from J; junction bases outside gene matches: 4. From the germline V gene (reference sequence), CDR1 is MNHEY and CDR2 is SMNVEV. The CDR3 measures 13 amino acids from cysteine to phenylalanine. The retained sequence is limited to the CDR3, 39 bases, with the frame set at the first base. This sample stems from a study of shared T cell receptors in the human thymus (dated by TCRdb to about 2021). About the investigation overall: The study examined how self-reactive, shared T-cell receptor alpha chains are generated in the human thymus.

Libraries were built with the immunoSEQ multiplex PCR assay. Imported from immuneACCESS, the table was reduced by TCRdb to in-frame sequences with V and J called. These copies leave out some clones; in studies compared against another copy, an unresolved V gene accounts for under half, and the cause of the remainder is not known. The sample data list about 730,000 clones, and roughly 85% of these were observed just once. Of the sample, 0.0095% to 0.011% falls within the top ten clones. These data were also filed under a second study, of human thymus T cells. As described in the second report: In Finland, the donors were immunologically healthy infants who were having open corrective cardiac surgery for congenital heart defects. Thymus tissue was obtained as surgical resects removed during corrective cardiac surgery. V and J gene segment usage appeared biased in both thymic and peripheral blood repertoires. The related research reported highly overlapping thymic TCR repertoires among unrelated individuals. The study described the TCR alpha and beta repertoires in about eight infant thymus samples and a few matching peripheral blood samples. Donor ages ranged from 7 to 244 days, and the cohort comprised roughly six male and a couple of female infants. Thymocytes were freed from the tissue by mechanical means and kept at -70 degrees C as pellets of roughly 9-30 million cells. A QIAsymphony instrument was used to extract genomic DNA from frozen cell pellets. The immunoSEQ multiplex PCR assay was used to amplify the TCRB and TCRAD loci from a standardized amount of quality-controlled genomic DNA. Amplicons spanned the V(D)J region at a length sufficient to cover the CDR3 and identify V and J genes. Through the commercial immunoSEQ service, the amplicons were sequenced on an Illumina platform. Primer bias and sequencing errors were corrected as previously described, and TCRAD and TCRB definitions were based on the IMGT database. Analysis of the repertoires was done with immunoSEQ Analyzer 3.0 and VDJTools and included basic statistics, V/J segment usage, diversity estimates, rarefaction and pairwise overlap. Chao1, ChaoE, Efron-Thisted, Shannon and inverse Simpson indices were used to estimate diversity, which was also estimated on datasets down-sampled to the smallest sample. Repertoire overlap used strict matching of CDR3 nucleotide sequence, V gene and J gene, with Jaccard-based multidimensional scaling clustering. On average, roughly 740,000 unique TCRB clonotypes were obtained from thymus samples, compared with about 84,000 from blood samples.

The sequenced material came from thymocytes. The chain joins TRBV27 to TRBJ1-2; 10 junctional bases match TRBD1. The clonotype comes from a girl in the first two years of life with a congenital heart defect. Donor details come from another sample of the same person, matched by shared clones. The CDR3: CASSSGTGDGYTF. The DNA is as follows: TGTGCCAGCAGCTCCGGGACAGGGGATGGCTACACCTTC.